Below, 22 T cell receptor beta chains from the same sample are listed, as sequenced in a study of blood T cell repertoires in COVID-19. The data were produced by immunoSEQ multiplex PCR, yet TCRdb's version contains in-frame clones alone and is incomplete. Altogether over 100,000 clones are present, about 88% being singletons, with the ten largest covering approximately 1.5%. Sequenced material: peripheral blood. All receptors come from a middle-aged man with acute or convalescent COVID-19.

The chain recombines TRBV30 with TRBJ2-2; no definite D call. With 6 bases removed from V and 2 bases from J, the gap between germline ends came to 16 bases. Looked up from germline, CDR1 is GTSNPN and CDR2 is SVGIG (reference sequence). This CDR3 has 15 residues. The CDR3 bases are TGTGCCTGCCTCCATACTTTACCTAACACCGGGGAGCTGTTTTTT. Protein sequence: CACLHTLPNTGELFF.

The chain couples TRBV2 to TRBJ1-3; D unclear. CDR1 is SNHLY and CDR2 is FYNNEI in the germline V gene. CDR3 length: 15 residues. V was cut by 4 bases and J by 0 bases, with 10 bases left in between. CDR3 loop: CASSVERSSGNTIYF. The CDR3 DNA follows: TGTGCCAGCAGTGTCGAGCGGTCCTCTGGAAACACCATATATTTT.

The chain uses TRBV19 and TRBJ1-5; weak D call: TRBD1 (6 bases). Germline-derived CDR1 and CDR2 are LNHDA and SQIVND (reference sequence). V was cut by 10 bases and J by 0 bases, with 16 bases left in between. The CDR3 is 15 residues long. The CDR3 reads CATNPTGYSNQPQHF. Written as DNA, the CDR3 is TGTGCCACGAACCCTACAGGGTATAGCAATCAGCCCCAGCATTTT.

In its sample, this clone was seen a few times. J is TRBJ2-7 and V is TRBV5-4; 7 bases match TRBD1. Per the germline V gene, CDR1 is SGHNT and CDR2 is YYREEE (reference sequence). The CDR3 length is 14 residues. V shed 2 bases and J 3 bases; nucleotides not matched to a gene: 5. DNA for the CDR3: TGTGCCAGCAGCTTCGGAGCAGGGGGCTACGAGCAGTACTTC. As protein: CASSFGAGGYEQYF.

The chain is built from TRBV5-1 and TRBJ2-7; TRBD1 is a possible D gene (6 bases). There are 16 residues in the CDR3. V was trimmed by 3 bases and J by 4 bases, leaving 20 bases between them. The germline V gene has CDR1 SGHRS and CDR2 YFSETQ. CDR3 residues: CASSSSQGHTLYEQYF. The CDR3 DNA is TGCGCCAGCAGCTCCTCCCAGGGGCACACCTTGTACGAGCAGTACTTC.

The rearrangement links TRBV3-1 (or the pseudogene TRBV3-2) to TRBJ1-2; D gene ambiguous. This CDR3 has 13 residues. Germline V CDR1 and CDR2: LGHDT, YNNKEL (reference sequence). Trimming pared 1 base from V and 7 bases from J, leaving 10 bases between. The CDR3 region has the DNA TGTGCCAGCAGCCAAGCGGTATCGGGTGGCTACACCTTC. It codes for CASSQAVSGGYTF.

This clone was recorded only once. The rearrangement joins TRBV6-5 to TRBJ2-3; 8 nucleotides match TRBD2. Germline-derived CDR1 and CDR2 are MNHEY and SVGAGI. Germline trimming cut 10 bases from V and 1 base from J; bases unmatched to any gene: 7. CDR3 size: 14 residues. As DNA, the CDR3 is TGTGCCACCACAGCGGGAGTACGCACAGATACGCAGTATTTT. Translation gives CATTAGVRTDTQYF.

The CDR3 loop reads CASGTSGTDTQYF. The CDR3 bases are TGTGCCTCCGGGACTAGCGGCACAGATACGCAGTATTTT. This sequence joins TRBV7-9 and TRBJ2-3, with 10 bases lining up with TRBD2. CDR1 is SEHNR and CDR2 is FQNEAQ in the germline V gene (reference sequence). The V and J ends lost 11 bases and 1 base, in that order; junction bases with no gene match: 3. CDR3 size: 13 residues. The variable domain in full, completed from reference TRBV7-9 and TRBJ2-3, reads DTGVSQNPRHKITKRGQNVTFRCDPISEHNRLYWYRQTLGQGPEFLTYFQNEAQLEKSRLLSDRFSAERPKGSFSTLEIQRTEQGDSAMYLCASGTSGTDTQYFGPGTRLTVL.

V is TRBV6-5 and J is TRBJ1-2, with TRBD1 matching over 8 bases. There are 14 residues in the CDR3. Germline values: CDR1 MNHEY, CDR2 SVGAGI. Trimming removed 6 bases from V and 0 bases from J; junction bases left unmatched: 3. CDR3 protein: CASRDRVTNYGYTF. The CDR3 DNA sequence: TGTGCCAGCAGGGACAGGGTGACTAACTATGGCTACACCTTC.

The V gene is TRBV18, the J gene TRBJ2-7, with 9 positions matching TRBD1. The length of the CDR3 is 12 residues. Trimming took 7 bases from V and 12 from J; bases not matched to a gene: 10. The germline CDR1 and CDR2 sequences are KGHSH and LQKENI. The CDR3 protein is CASYRTGEEWYF. CDR3 coding DNA: TGTGCCAGCTACCGGACAGGGGAAGAGTGGTACTTC.

In this sample, this clone turned up a few times. This chain uses TRBV6-2 or TRBV6-3 with TRBJ1-2; TRBD1 agrees at 8 bases. From germline, CDR1 is MNHEY and CDR2 SVGEGT. The J segment lost 4 bases and the V segment lost 2 bases, leaving 12 bases of the junction unmatched. This CDR3 spans 17 amino acids. The CDR3 protein is CASSYQAGGRQGYGYTF. DNA of the CDR3: TGTGCCAGCAGTTACCAAGCAGGGGGCCGTCAGGGCTATGGCTACACCTTC.

The rearrangement uses TRBV6-4 and TRBJ2-5, with 8 bases identical to TRBD1. The ends lost 5 bases at V and 4 bases at J; junction bases unmatched: 3. Per the germline V gene, CDR1 is MRHNA and CDR2 is SNTAGT. The CDR3 sequence is 13 residues long. CDR3 residues: CASSNDRGETQYF. CDR3 sequence (DNA): TGTGCCAGCAGTAACGACAGGGGAGAGACCCAGTACTTC.

The rearrangement joins TRBV18 to TRBJ2-4; TRBD1 matches 11 bases. The V segment lost 3 bases and the J segment 3 bases; nucleotides outside the gene matches: 10. The CDR3 sequence is 18 residues long. The germline V gene encodes CDR1 KGHSH and CDR2 LQKENI. DNA for the CDR3: TGTGCCAGCTCACCCCCCGGGACAGGGGGTTTCGGCAAAAACATTCAGTACTTC. It is translated as CASSPPGTGGFGKNIQYF.

The chain has TRBV6-5 and TRBJ2-7; D is uncertain. The germline CDR1 and CDR2 sequences are MNHEY and SVGAGI. The CDR3 consists of 14 residues. V lost 7 bases to trimming and J lost 0 bases, with 13 bases between them. CDR3 bases: TGTGCCAGCAAGTGGGCCCCGAGCTCCTACGAGCAGTACTTC. Its protein is CASKWAPSSYEQYF.

V usage is TRBV6-5 and J usage is TRBJ1-2, with D perhaps TRBD1 (5 bases). The CDR3 is 15 amino acids. Germline V gene lookup returns CDR1 MNHEY and CDR2 SVGAGI. V was pared by 5 bases and J by 6 bases, with 19 bases between. The CDR3 is CASSTISGWVDGYTF. Here the CDR3 DNA reads TGTGCCAGCAGTACAATATCAGGGTGGGTCGATGGCTACACCTTC.

The rearrangement joins TRBV7-3 to TRBJ2-3; no reliable D call. Germline V lookup: CDR1 SGHTA, CDR2 FQGTGA. V shed 2 bases and J shed 6 bases, with 9 bases lying between them. The CDR3 runs to 13 residues. CDR3 sequence (DNA): TGTGCCAGCAGCTTATCACGGTCGGATACGCAGTATTTT. It codes for CASSLSRSDTQYF.

This clone has more than one count but fewer than ten. The chain has TRBV7-3 and TRBJ2-3; 11 bases map to TRBD2. The junction had 3 bases not matched to a gene; V was cut back by 6 bases and J by 4 bases. The germline V gene encodes CDR1 SGHTA and CDR2 FQGTGA. CDR3 size: 14 residues. The CDR3 region has the DNA TGTGCCAGCAGACTAGCGGGAGAGGCAGATACGCAGTATTTT. This encodes CASRLAGEADTQYF.

The chain uses TRBV18 and TRBJ1-3; TRBD1 matches at 7 bases. The CDR3 is 15 residues long. Germline values: CDR1 KGHSH, CDR2 LQKENI. V shed 1 base and J 3 bases; nucleotides not matched to a gene: 3. The CDR3 DNA is TGTGCCAGCTCACCACGGGACAGCTATGGAAACACCATATATTTT. This codes for CASSPRDSYGNTIYF.

V usage is TRBV19 and J usage is TRBJ2-7, with TRBD1 identical over 11 bases. Germline assignment: CDR1 LNHDA and CDR2 SQIVND (reference sequence). The V and J ends lost 5 bases and 2 bases, in that order; junction bases with no gene match: 5. CDR3 length: 15 amino acids. For the CDR3, the DNA is TGTGCCAGTAGTGACCGGGACAGGGGGACCTACGAGCAGTACTTC. Translating gives CASSDRDRGTYEQYF.

The chain employs TRBV4-1 and TRBJ1-3; tentatively, D is TRBD1 (6 bases). The CDR3 is 16 residues long. Germline CDR1 MGHRA, CDR2 YSYEKL. The germline V and J ends were trimmed by 4 bases and 1 base, with 14 bases remaining between them. CDR3 sequence: CASSLAPGASGNTIYF. In DNA form, the CDR3 reads TGCGCCAGCAGCCTTGCCCCAGGGGCTTCTGGAAACACCATATATTTT.

The chain couples TRBV3-1 (or the pseudogene TRBV3-2) to TRBJ1-1; D unresolved. Germline assignment: CDR1 LGHDT and CDR2 YNNKEL (reference sequence). Trimming removed 4 bases at V and 3 bases at J, with 9 bases between. CDR3 length: 13 amino acids. CDR3: CASSRREDTEAFF. The CDR3 nucleotides are TGTGCCAGCAGCCGGAGGGAGGACACTGAAGCTTTCTTT.

V and J are TRBV29-1 and TRBJ2-1; the match to TRBD2 covers 14 bases. V dropped 7 bases and J dropped 10; count of bases not matched to a gene: 6. Per germline, CDR1 SQVTM and CDR2 ANQGSEA. This CDR3 region has 13 residues. The CDR3: CSGGLAGGEEQFF. The CDR3 DNA is TGCAGCGGCGGACTAGCGGGAGGAGAGGAGCAGTTCTTC.